Shown below are 17 T cell receptor beta chains from a single sample sequenced in a study of blood T cells in healthy people across ages. It was with a sample-barcoded 5' primer and a J-beta primer mix that a second PCR of roughly 7 to 12 cycles was run. TCRdb re-analysed the 5' RACE reads in MiXCR, keeping a single row per CDR3 protein. This table holds approximately 1,700,000 distinct CDR3 sequences, about 39% found once. The material sequenced was blood. The receptors derive from a human donor in good health.

Regarding this clonotype: Possible read error: a much larger clone is one base away. This sequence joins TRBV15 and TRBJ2-7; TRBD1 is a possible D gene (5 bases). The CDR3 is 13 residues long. Germline V gene data show CDR1 as LNHNV and CDR2 as YYDKDF (reference sequence). Trimming shortened V by 0 bases and J by 11 bases, and 14 bases separated the two germline ends. The CDR3 loop reads CATSRDITAREYF. The CDR3 DNA reads TGTGCCACCAGCAGAGATATAACGGCCAGGGAGTACTTC.

The chain recombines TRBV29-1 with TRBJ2-7; D call uncertain. V dropped 5 bases and J dropped 2 bases, with 7 bases sitting between them. Germline V gives CDR1 SQVTM, CDR2 ANQGSEA. CDR3 size: 11 residues. The CDR3 nucleotides read TGCAGCGTTCGACAAGCCTACGAGCAGTACTTC. It yields the protein CSVRQAYEQYF.

This clonotype was counted only a few times. The V gene is TRBV6-6, the J gene TRBJ1-1, with a tentative D call TRBD1 (5 bases). The ends were cut back, 5 bases at V and 6 bases at J, with 19 bases in the middle. This CDR3 region has 15 residues. CDR1 and CDR2 (germline): MNHNY, SVGAGI (reference sequence). As DNA, the CDR3 is TGTGCCAGCAGTCCGACAGCCGCCGGGTTTGCTGAAGCTTTCTTT. Protein product: CASSPTAAGFAEAFF.

The CDR3 bases are TGCGCCAGCAGCCACCTCCCGGGACAGGGGCATCCTAATGAAAAACTGTTTTTT. Protein product: CASSHLPGQGHPNEKLFF. V usage is TRBV4-1 and J usage is TRBJ1-4; 10 bases fit TRBD1. CDR1 MGHRA and CDR2 YSYEKL come from the germline V gene. Trimming cost V 3 bases and J 3 bases; bases outside gene matches: 10. The CDR3 spans 18 residues.

The J gene is TRBJ2-1, the V gene TRBV6-2 or TRBV6-3; maybe TRBD1 (6 bases). V lost 7 bases and J 2 bases, leaving 15 bases between the germline ends. Germline V gives CDR1 MNHEY, CDR2 SVGEGT. The CDR3 has 15 amino acids. The CDR3 sequence: CASTSYRAPYNEQFF. The CDR3 bases are TGTGCCAGCACCTCGTACAGGGCGCCCTACAATGAGCAGTTCTTC.

In its sample, this clonotype was seen a few times. The rearrangement links TRBV5-4 to TRBJ1-1, with 7 bases that match TRBD1. The germline V gene encodes CDR1 SGHNT and CDR2 YYREEE (reference sequence). V lost 3 bases, J lost 4 bases, and 9 bases stayed unmatched. The CDR3 sequence is 15 residues long. The CDR3 DNA sequence: TGTGCCAGCAGCTCAAACAGGGGACCGTTCACTGAAGCTTTCTTT. This codes for CASSSNRGPFTEAFF.

V gene TRBV6-4 combines with J gene TRBJ2-3; D uncertain. Per germline, CDR1 MRHNA and CDR2 SNTAGT. The CDR3 has 15 residues. V lost 0 bases and J lost 5, with 12 bases in between. In DNA, the CDR3 is TGTGCCAGCAGTGACTCCCGGGTAGGCGTAGATACGCAGTATTTT. This gives the protein CASSDSRVGVDTQYF.

As regards this clonotype: One junction end disagrees with the germline gene, perhaps due to a read error. The genes are TRBV27 and TRBJ1-5; no clear D gene. There are 13 residues in the CDR3. CDR1 and CDR2 from the germline V gene are MNHEY and SMNVEV (reference sequence). CDR3 sequence: CASQGLGQQPEHF. As DNA, the CDR3 is TGTGCCAGTCAAGGGCTGGGCCAACAGCCCGAGCATTTT.

This clonotype was seen more than once but under ten times. V usage is TRBV11-2 and J usage is TRBJ1-2, with unresolved D. The V gene's germline CDR1 is SGHAT and CDR2 FQNNGV. The V and J ends lost 6 bases and 0 bases respectively, with 20 bases between them. The CDR3 loop spans 17 amino acids. This CDR3 is CASSIPKTTASNYGYTF. The CDR3 DNA reads TGTGCCAGCAGTATACCTAAAACGACGGCCTCTAACTATGGCTACACCTTC.

This clonotype was picked up a small number of times. The chain links TRBV12-3 or TRBV12-4 to TRBJ2-1, with D possibly being TRBD2 (6 bases). The germline V and J ends were trimmed by 10 bases and 1 base, with 17 bases remaining between them. This CDR3 comprises 15 residues. The CDR3 loop reads CAISRGVVSYNEQFF. The CDR3 DNA reads TGTGCCATATCGCGCGGGGTTGTATCCTACAATGAGCAGTTCTTC.

The chain carries TRBV9 and TRBJ2-5, with D unclear. The CDR3 contains 12 residues. V dropped 3 bases and J dropped 11 bases, with 14 bases sitting between them. The germline CDR1 and CDR2 sequences are SGDLS and YYNGEE. The CDR3 nucleotides read TGTGCCAGCAGCGCTCGACACTTACAGCAGTACTTC. Amino acids: CASSARHLQQYF. Full variable domain (missing parts from reference TRBV9 and TRBJ2-5): DSGVTQTPKHLITATGQRVTLRCSPRSGDLSVYWYQQSLDQGLQFLIQYYNGEERAKGNILERFSAQQFPDLHSELNLSSLELGDSALYFCASSARHLQQYFGPGTRLLVL.

This clonotype was found once. The chain combines TRBV11-2 with TRBJ2-1, with no clear D. The CDR3 consists of 16 residues. Germline values: CDR1 SGHAT, CDR2 FQNNGV. The ends were cut back, 7 bases at V and 4 bases at J, with 20 bases in the middle. CDR3: CASTNPLKARYNEQFF. The CDR3 coding sequence is TGTGCCAGCACCAACCCTCTAAAGGCTAGGTACAATGAGCAGTTCTTC.

Many counts were recorded for this clonotype. The chain employs TRBV9 and TRBJ1-2; the D is unclear. The CDR3 totals 11 residues. V gave up 7 bases and J gave up 8 bases, with 12 bases separating them. In germline, CDR1 is SGDLS, CDR2 YYNGEE. CDR3 nucleotides: TGTGCCAGCCGGACCGCCGGAGGCTACACCTTC. This translates into CASRTAGGYTF.

The chain employs TRBV9 and TRBJ2-2; D gene uncertain. V lost 4 bases and J 0 bases, leaving 10 bases between the germline ends. CDR3 size: 15 residues. Germline CDR1 is SGDLS and CDR2 is YYNGEE. CDR3 DNA: TGTGCCAGCAGCCCATCGGCGACGAACACCGGGGAGCTGTTTTTT. This translates into CASSPSATNTGELFF.

J is TRBJ2-1 and V is TRBV5-1; possible D gene TRBD2, 6 bases. CDR1 and CDR2 (germline): SGHRS, YFSETQ. The CDR3 length is 15 residues. Trimming stripped 0 bases from V and 8 bases from J, with 15 bases between. CDR3 sequence (DNA): TGCGCCAGCAGCTTGGAGACAAAGGAGGGCGATGAGCAGTTCTTC. Translated: CASSLETKEGDEQFF.

This clonotype was detected a few times. V and J are TRBV9 and TRBJ2-5; D possibly corresponds to TRBD2 (6 bases). The V gene lost 4 bases and the J gene lost 3 bases, with 16 bases spanning the gap. CDR3 size: 15 residues. Germline values: CDR1 SGDLS, CDR2 YYNGEE. The DNA of the CDR3 is TGTGCCAGCAGCCCCGGGGGAGGTCGGGAAGAGACCCAGTACTTC. This codes for CASSPGGGREETQYF.

This chain connects TRBV12-3 or TRBV12-4 to TRBJ2-3, with 7 bases aligning to TRBD2. V gave up 7 bases and J gave up 4 bases; unmatched junction bases: 8. The length of the CDR3 is 14 residues. The CDR3 region has the DNA TGTGCCAGCACGGCGAATGGGGGGGCAGATACGCAGTATTTT. As protein: CASTANGGADTQYF.